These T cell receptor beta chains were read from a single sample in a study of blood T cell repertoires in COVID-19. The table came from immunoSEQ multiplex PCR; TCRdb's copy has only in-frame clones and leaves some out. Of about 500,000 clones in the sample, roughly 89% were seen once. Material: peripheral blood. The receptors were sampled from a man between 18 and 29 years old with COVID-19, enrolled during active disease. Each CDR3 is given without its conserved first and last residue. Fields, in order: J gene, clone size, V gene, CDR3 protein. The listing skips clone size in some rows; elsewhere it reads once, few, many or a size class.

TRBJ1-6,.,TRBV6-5,ASSRDRGSSPLH
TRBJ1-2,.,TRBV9,ASSADRDGVYGYT
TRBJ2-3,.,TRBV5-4,ASSEPTSGGPTDTQY
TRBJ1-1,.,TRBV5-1,ASSLDSSNTEAF
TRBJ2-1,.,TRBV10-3,AISTTGTPYNEQF
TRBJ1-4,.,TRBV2,ASRGADEKLF
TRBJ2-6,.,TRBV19,ASSIIGALAGVGGANVLT
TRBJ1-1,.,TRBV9,ASSAEAHTEAF
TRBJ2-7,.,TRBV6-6,ASSYGGTTYEQY
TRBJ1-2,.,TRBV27,ASSFAGASSAYGYT
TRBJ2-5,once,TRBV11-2,ASSPGTGGAETQY
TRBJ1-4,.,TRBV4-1,ASSREDVGGRNEKLF
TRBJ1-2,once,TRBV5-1,ASSSQGHGYGYT
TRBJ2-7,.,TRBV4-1,ASSQQQGYEQY
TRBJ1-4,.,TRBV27,ASSSNRGFSEKLF
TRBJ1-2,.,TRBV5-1,ASSSGLGAPNGYT
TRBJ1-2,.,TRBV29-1,SVEGTGSPYGYT
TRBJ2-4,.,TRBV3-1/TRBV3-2,ASSQALDGIQY
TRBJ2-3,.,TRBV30,AWNREGTDTQY
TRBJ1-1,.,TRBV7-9,ASSLGQHNTEAF
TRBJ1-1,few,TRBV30,AWSVEGSEAF
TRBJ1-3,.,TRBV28,ASSLAGALSGNTIY
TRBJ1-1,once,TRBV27,ASSSVMNTEAF
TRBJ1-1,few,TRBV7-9,ASSLGEGTEAF
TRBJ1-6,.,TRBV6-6,ASSSDRFGVNSPLH
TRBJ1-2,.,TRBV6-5,ASRLEQDYGYT
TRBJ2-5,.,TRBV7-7,ASSLDIQETQY
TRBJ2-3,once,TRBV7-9,ASSSRQKSDTQY
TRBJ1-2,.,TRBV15,ATSYLTGAVGYT
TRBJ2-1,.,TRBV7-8,ASRGSAYNEQF
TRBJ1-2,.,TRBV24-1,ATSDPQGKDYGYT
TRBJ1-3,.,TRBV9,ASSVGGGENTIY
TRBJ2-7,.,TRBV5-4,ASSRESSYEQY
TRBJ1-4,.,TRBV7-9,ASSFSGIANEKLF
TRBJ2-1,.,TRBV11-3,ASSARLAGSNEQF
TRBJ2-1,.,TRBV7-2,ASSKGLAGRNEQF
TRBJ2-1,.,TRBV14,ASSYSGLHYNEQF
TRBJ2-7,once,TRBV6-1,ASSEGDRYSYEQY
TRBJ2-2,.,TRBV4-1,ASKNPTTGSGELF
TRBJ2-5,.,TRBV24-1,ATSDSGTEGSSGISETQY
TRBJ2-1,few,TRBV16,ASSPTSGRGYEQF
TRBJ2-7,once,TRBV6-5,ASSSPGGSYEQY
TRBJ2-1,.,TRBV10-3,AITQQGSPYNEQF
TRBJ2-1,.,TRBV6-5,ASKEQGPYNEQF
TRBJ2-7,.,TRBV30,AWMGSGRSREQY
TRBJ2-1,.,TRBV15,ATSKGEFDGGGEQF
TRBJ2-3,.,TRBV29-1,SVESGRDTQY
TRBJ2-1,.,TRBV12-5,ASGINEQF
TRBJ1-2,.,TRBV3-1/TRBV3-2,ASSQGGRDGYT